The present T cell receptor (beta chain) was sequenced within a study of regulatory T cells in long-lasting Graves disease. Overall study context: Persistent Graves' disease denoted over 5 years of antithyroid drugs plus positive TSH receptor antibodies. The study's findings and limits: TCR diversity was lower in persistent Graves' patients (versus newly diagnosed ones). New patients shared more than 950 public clonotypes, and persistent patients shared more, with under 3,500. TRBV28, TRBJ1-2 and TRBJ2-5 were favored in persistent disease.

This CDR3 has 14 amino acids. Germline V gives CDR1 MNHNS, CDR2 SASEGT. V was clipped by 8 bases and J by 0 bases, with 11 bases between them. Regarding time point: persistent/refractory GD, antithyroid drugs over 5 years with positive TRAb. Scientists built the TCR library using RNA that was extracted from PBMCs. This clonotype came up many times. The antigen is not known. Through Arm-PCR of CDR3 regions and iRepertoire HTBI primers, TCR beta libraries were built. TCRdb analysed the multiplex PCR reads with MiXCR anew, one entry per CDR3 protein. Of about 660,000 distinct CDR3 sequences listed, about 30% are singletons.

The V and J genes are TRBV6-1 and TRBJ1-5; D unclear. Sequences were derived from peripheral blood mononuclear cells (PBMCs), sampled when the disease was refractory, from a patient treated with antithyroid drugs. This TCR came from a female donor with Graves disease. CDR3 loop: CASESGNSNQPQHF. CDR3 DNA: TGTGCCAGCGAGTCCGGGAATAGCAATCAGCCCCAGCATTTT.